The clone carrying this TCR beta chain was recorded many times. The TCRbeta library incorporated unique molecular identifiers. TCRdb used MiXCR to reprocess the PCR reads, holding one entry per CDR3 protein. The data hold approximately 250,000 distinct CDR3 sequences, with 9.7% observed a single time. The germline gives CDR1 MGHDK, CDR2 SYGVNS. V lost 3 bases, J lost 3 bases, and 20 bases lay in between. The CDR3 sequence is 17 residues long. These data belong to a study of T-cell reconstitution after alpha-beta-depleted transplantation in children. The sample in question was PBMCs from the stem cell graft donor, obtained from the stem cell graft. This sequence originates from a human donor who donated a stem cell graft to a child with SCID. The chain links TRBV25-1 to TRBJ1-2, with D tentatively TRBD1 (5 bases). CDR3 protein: CASSDPNEPGADYGYTF. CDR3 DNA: TGTGCCAGCAGTGACCCGAACGAACCCGGGGCAGACTATGGCTACACCTTC.